This is a list of T cell receptor beta chains from one sample in a study of shared clonotypes between healthy human individuals. Profiled with immunoSEQ multiplex PCR; TCRdb holds only in-frame clones, not every one. There are 600,000 or so clones in the sample; roughly 98% occur only once, and less than 0.35% lies in the top ten. The source material was naive CD8+ T cells sorted from blood. Receptor source: a man aged 25 to 45 in good health. The CDR3 runs from the conserved cysteine through the conserved F or W. Fields, in order: D gene, V gene, J gene, CDR3 protein, CDR3 DNA. A D gene is named only where the DNA matches it firmly.

>TRBD1|TRBV7-9|TRBJ1-3
CASSGQGAPGNTIYF
TGTGCCAGCAGCGGACAGGGGGCGCCTGGAAACACCATATATTTT
>.|TRBV7-8|TRBJ1-5
CASSIGTDYSNQPQHF
TGTGCCAGCAGCATAGGGACGGACTATAGCAATCAGCCCCAGCATTTT
>TRBD1|TRBV28|TRBJ2-7
CASSLLQGSYEQYF
TGTGCCAGCAGTTTACTACAGGGGTCCTACGAGCAGTACTTC
>TRBD1|TRBV10-2|TRBJ2-3
CASSTDRARVTDTQYF
TGCGCCAGCAGCACGGACAGGGCTCGCGTCACAGATACGCAGTATTTT
>TRBD1|TRBV7-9|TRBJ2-3
CASTLGQGVFTQYF
TGTGCCAGCACCTTGGGACAGGGGGTGTTTACGCAGTATTTT
>TRBD1|TRBV11-2|TRBJ2-2
CASSYSRDSHTGELFF
TGTGCCAGCAGCTACAGCCGGGACAGCCACACCGGGGAGCTGTTTTTT
>.|TRBV29-1|TRBJ2-7
CSVATGSYEQYF
TGCAGCGTTGCTACCGGGAGCTACGAGCAGTACTTC
>TRBD2|TRBV29-1|TRBJ2-1
CSVEDGRGGQFF
TGCAGCGTTGAAGATGGGAGGGGAGGGCAGTTCTTC
>TRBD2|TRBV7-8|TRBJ2-7
CASSSPGLARSSYEQYF
TGTGCCAGCAGCTCCCCGGGACTAGCGAGGAGCTCCTACGAGCAGTACTTC
>TRBD1|TRBV7-9|TRBJ2-7
CASSATGQSYEQYF
TGTGCCAGCAGCGCGACGGGACAGTCTTACGAGCAGTACTTC
>TRBD2|TRBV9|TRBJ2-7
CASTTGAGWEGEQYF
TGTGCCAGCACGACCGGAGCGGGATGGGAAGGCGAGCAGTACTTC
>.|TRBV2|TRBJ2-1
CASSEAAGIISYNEQFF
TGTGCCAGCAGTGAAGCAGCGGGCATTATCTCCTACAATGAGCAGTTCTTC
>TRBD1|TRBV9|TRBJ2-7
CASSSGTGWSYEQYF
TGTGCCAGCAGCAGTGGGACAGGGTGGTCCTACGAGCAGTACTTC
>.|TRBV7-9|TRBJ2-1
CASSLADTAPNNEQFF
TGTGCCAGCAGCTTAGCGGATACCGCCCCAAACAATGAGCAGTTCTTC
>.|TRBV19|TRBJ1-2
CASSIQGGYTF
TGTGCCAGTAGTATACAGGGGGGCTACACCTTC
>.|TRBV7-8|TRBJ1-1
CASSLVLNTEAFF
TGTGCCAGCAGCTTAGTACTGAACACTGAAGCTTTCTTT
>TRBD1|TRBV5-1|TRBJ2-3
CASSLTGGGTDTQYF
TGCGCCAGCAGCTTAACAGGGGGTGGTACAGATACGCAGTATTTT
>.|TRBV15|TRBJ2-1
CATSRGWNEQFF
TGTGCCACCAGCAGAGGATGGAATGAGCAGTTCTTC
>TRBD2|TRBV27|TRBJ2-2
CASLANLAGDFTGELFF
TGTGCCAGCCTAGCGAACTTAGCGGGAGACTTCACCGGGGAGCTGTTTTTT
>TRBD2|TRBV27|TRBJ2-3
CASSASRLAGETDTQYF
TGTGCCAGCAGTGCCTCCCGACTAGCGGGAGAGACAGATACGCAGTATTTT